This T cell receptor (beta chain) was recorded in a study of cytomegalovirus exposure and HLA in healthy donors. Background on the study: The 100 to 150 validation repertoires matched the 500 to 750 first-cohort repertoires in platform, a later analysis reported. Study results and caveats: A subsequent analysis found that TCR clusters from the first cohort also tended to co-occur in the roughly 120 validation repertoires, with 90% to 95% of cluster scores above 0. Cytomegalovirus association was listed for roughly 160 TCR beta chains.

This clone has a handful of counts. The antigen remains undetermined. TCRdb's table, derived via immunoSEQ multiplex PCR, lists solely in-frame clones and lacks some. This table has about 120,000 clones, 75% to 90% appearing once. The donors were members of the validation cohort, which comprised about 120 subjects and was separate from the first cohort of 600 to 800 subjects. This CDR3 is built from 11 residues. Germline CDR1 and CDR2: SNHLY and FYNNEI. V was shortened by 3 bases and J by 7 bases, with 6 bases between the two germline ends. This receptor was taken from a woman between 18 and 29 years old in good health and CMV-seronegative. The sequenced sample was PBMCs. V usage is TRBV2 and J usage is TRBJ1-2; D not resolved. In DNA form, the CDR3 reads TGTGCCAGCAGTGATGAGGGTGGCTACACCTTC. Residues: CASSDEGGYTF. Full variable domain (rest looked up from reference TRBV2 and TRBJ1-2): EPEVTQTPSHQVTQMGQEVILRCVPISNHLYFYWYRQILGQKVEFLVSFYNNEISEKSEIFDDQFSVERPDGSNFTLKIRSTKLEDSAMYFCASSDEGGYTFGSGTRLTVV.